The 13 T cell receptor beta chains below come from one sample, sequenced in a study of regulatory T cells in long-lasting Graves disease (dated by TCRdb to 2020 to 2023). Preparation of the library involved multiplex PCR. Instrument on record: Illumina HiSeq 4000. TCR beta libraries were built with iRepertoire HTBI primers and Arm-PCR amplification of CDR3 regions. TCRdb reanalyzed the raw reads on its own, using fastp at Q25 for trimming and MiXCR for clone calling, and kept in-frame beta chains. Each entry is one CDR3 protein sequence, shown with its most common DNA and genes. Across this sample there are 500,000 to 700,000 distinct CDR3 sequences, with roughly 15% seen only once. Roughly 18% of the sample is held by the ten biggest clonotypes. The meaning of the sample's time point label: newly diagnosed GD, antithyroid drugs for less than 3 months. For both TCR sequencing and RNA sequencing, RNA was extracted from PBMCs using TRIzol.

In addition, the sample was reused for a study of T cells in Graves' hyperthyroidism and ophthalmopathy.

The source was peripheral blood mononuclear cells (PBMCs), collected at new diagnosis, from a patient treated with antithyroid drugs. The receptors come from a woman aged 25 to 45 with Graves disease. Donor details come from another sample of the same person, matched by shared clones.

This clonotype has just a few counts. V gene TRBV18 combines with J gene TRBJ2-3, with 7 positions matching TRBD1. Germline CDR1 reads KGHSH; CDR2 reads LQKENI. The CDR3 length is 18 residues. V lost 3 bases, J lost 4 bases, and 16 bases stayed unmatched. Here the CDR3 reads CASSPDELTGQGSDTQYF. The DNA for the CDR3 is TGTGCCAGCTCACCCGACGAACTGACAGGGCAGGGGTCAGATACGCAGTATTTT. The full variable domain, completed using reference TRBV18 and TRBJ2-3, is NAGVMQNPRHLVRRRGQEARLRCSPMKGHSHVYWYRQLPEEGLKFMVYLQKENIIDESGMPKERFSAEFPKEGPSILRIQQVVRGDSAAYFCASSPDELTGQGSDTQYFGPGTRLTVL.

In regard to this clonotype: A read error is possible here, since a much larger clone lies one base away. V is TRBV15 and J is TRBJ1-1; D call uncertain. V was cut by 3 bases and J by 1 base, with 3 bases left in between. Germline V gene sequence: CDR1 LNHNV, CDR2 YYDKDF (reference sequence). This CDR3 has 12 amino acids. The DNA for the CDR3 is TGTGCCACCAGCAGGGCGAACACTGAAGCTTTCTTT. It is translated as CATSRANTEAFF.

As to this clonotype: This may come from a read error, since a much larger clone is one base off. CDR3 residues: CASTLTWNTEAFF. In nucleotides, the CDR3 is TGTGCCAGTACCCTCACATGGAACACTGAAGCTTTCTTT. The rearrangement links TRBV19 to TRBJ1-1; D gene unclear. The CDR3 is made up of 13 amino acids. The V end was cut by 7 bases, the J end by 1 base, with 10 bases between. Germline V gives CDR1 LNHDA, CDR2 SQIVND (reference sequence).

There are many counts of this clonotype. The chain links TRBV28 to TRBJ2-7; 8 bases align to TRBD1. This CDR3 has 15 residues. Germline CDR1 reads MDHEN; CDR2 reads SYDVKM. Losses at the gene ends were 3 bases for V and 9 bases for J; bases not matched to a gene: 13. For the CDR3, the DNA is TGTGCCAGCAGTTTTCCCCCCGGGACAGGAGGGGGGCAGTACTTC. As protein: CASSFPPGTGGGQYF.

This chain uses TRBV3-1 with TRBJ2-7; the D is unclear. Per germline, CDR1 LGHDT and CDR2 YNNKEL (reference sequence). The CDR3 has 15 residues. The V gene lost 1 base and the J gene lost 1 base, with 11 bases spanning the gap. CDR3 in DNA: TGTGCCAGCAGCCAAGTTTTTCGGCTATCCTACGAGCAGTACTTC. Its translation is CASSQVFRLSYEQYF.

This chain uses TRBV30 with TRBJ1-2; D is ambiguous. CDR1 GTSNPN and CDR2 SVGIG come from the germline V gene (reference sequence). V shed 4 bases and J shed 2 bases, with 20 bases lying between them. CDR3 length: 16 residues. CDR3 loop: CAWTPPASPVNYGYTF. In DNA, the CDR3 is TGTGCCTGGACCCCGCCGGCCTCCCCAGTGAACTATGGCTACACCTTC.

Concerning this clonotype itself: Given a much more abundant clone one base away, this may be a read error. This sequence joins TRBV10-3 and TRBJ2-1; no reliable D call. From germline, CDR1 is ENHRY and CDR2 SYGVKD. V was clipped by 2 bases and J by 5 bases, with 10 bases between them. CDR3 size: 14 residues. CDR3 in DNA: TGTGCCATCAGTGAGGACGTCAGGAACAATGAGCAGTTCTTC. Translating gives CAISEDVRNNEQFF.

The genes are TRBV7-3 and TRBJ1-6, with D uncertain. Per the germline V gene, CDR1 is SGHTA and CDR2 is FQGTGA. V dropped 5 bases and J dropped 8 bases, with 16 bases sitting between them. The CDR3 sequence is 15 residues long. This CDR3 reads CASSPSDGFYSPLHF. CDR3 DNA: TGTGCCAGCAGCCCATCGGACGGTTTCTATTCACCCCTCCACTTT.

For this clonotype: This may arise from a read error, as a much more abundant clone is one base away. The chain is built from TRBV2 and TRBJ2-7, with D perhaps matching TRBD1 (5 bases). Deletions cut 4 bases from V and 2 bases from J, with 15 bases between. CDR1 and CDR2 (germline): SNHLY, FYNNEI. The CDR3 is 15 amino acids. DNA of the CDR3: TGTGCCAGCAGTGGAAGGGGAAAGCAGGCCTACGAGCAGTACTTC. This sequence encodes CASSGRGKQAYEQYF. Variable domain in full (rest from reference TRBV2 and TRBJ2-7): EPEVTQTPSHQVTQMGQEVILRCVPISNHLYFYWYRQILGQKVEFLVSFYNNEISEKSEIFDDQFSVERPDGSNFTLKIRSTKLEDSAMYFCASSGRGKQAYEQYFGPGTRLTVT.

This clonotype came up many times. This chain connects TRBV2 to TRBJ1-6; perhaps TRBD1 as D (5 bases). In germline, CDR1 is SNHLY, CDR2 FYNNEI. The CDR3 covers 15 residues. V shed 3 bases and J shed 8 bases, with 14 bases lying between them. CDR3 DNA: TGTGCCAGCAGTGAGAGGGGTTTGGGCCATTCACCCCTCCACTTT. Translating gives CASSERGLGHSPLHF.

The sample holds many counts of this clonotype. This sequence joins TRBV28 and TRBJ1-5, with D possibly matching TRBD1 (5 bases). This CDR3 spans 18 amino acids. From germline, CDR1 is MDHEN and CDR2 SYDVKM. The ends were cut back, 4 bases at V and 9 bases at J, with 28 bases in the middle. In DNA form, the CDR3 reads TGTGCCAGCAGTTCCTTCGCCACCGGGCTCCGGGGCTCAAGGCCCCAGCATTTT. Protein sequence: CASSSFATGLRGSRPQHF.

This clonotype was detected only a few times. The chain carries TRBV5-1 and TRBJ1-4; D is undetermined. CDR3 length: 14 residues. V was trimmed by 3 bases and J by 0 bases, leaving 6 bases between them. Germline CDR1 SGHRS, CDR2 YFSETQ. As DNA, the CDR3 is TGCGCCAGCAGCTGGGGTGCAACTAATGAAAAACTGTTTTTT. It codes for CASSWGATNEKLFF.

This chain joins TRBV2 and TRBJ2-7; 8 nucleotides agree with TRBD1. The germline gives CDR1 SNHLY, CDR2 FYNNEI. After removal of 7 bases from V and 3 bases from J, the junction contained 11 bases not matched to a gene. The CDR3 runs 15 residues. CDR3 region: CASMSRTGFNYEQYF. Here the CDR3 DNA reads TGTGCCAGCATGTCCCGGACAGGGTTCAACTACGAGCAGTACTTC.